Below are 16 T cell receptor beta chains sequenced from a single sample in a study of untreated major depressive disorder (dated by TCRdb to the late 2010s). Overall results and qualifications from the work: Higher TRBV05-01 (Vbeta 5.1) usage among CD4+ T cells of depressed patients compared with controls was confirmed by sequencing, with p = 0.040 in a one-tailed test.

No antigen is known for these receptors. Libraries were built with the immunoSEQ multiplex PCR assay. The source is immuneACCESS, and TCRdb retained only in-frame sequences with V and J called. Part of the clones is not carried over; for the studies checked, unresolved V genes explain less than half of this, and the remainder is unexplained. The sample table contains about 19,000 clones; only one count was recorded for approximately 92% of them. The top ten hold 0.45% to 0.7% of the sample. The sample consisted of CD4+ T cells from PBMCs. The receptors were sampled from a middle-aged woman with major depressive disorder.

The genes are TRBV7-9 and TRBJ2-3, with 7 positions matching TRBD1. This CDR3 is 15 amino acids long. Germline CDR1 SEHNR, CDR2 FQNEAQ (reference sequence). Trimming removed 7 bases from V and 5 bases from J; junction bases left unmatched: 12. The CDR3 nucleotides are TGTGCCAGCATCTCTCGCGGCTACAGGGGAGATACGCAGTATTTT. It specifies CASISRGYRGDTQYF.

V usage is TRBV6-6 and J usage is TRBJ1-4; D might be TRBD1 (6 bases). The CDR3 has 14 amino acids. CDR1 and CDR2 from the germline V gene are MNHNY and SVGAGI (reference sequence). The ends were cut back, 11 bases at V and 1 base at J, with 14 bases in the middle. In DNA, the CDR3 is TGTGCCTGCTCGGAGGGGGGAACTAATGAAAAACTGTTTTTT. It is translated as CACSEGGTNEKLFF.

The CDR3 coding sequence is TGCGCCAGCAGCTTTGAACAGGGGGGTGGCTACACCTTC. It translates to CASSFEQGGGYTF. This rearrangement joins TRBV5-1 to TRBJ1-2, with 8 bases matching TRBD1. Germline values: CDR1 SGHRS, CDR2 YFSETQ. CDR3 length equals 13 residues. Trimming took 2 bases from V and 7 from J; bases not matched to a gene: 4.

The chain links TRBV18 to TRBJ1-6; 10 positions agree with TRBD1. V was pared by 3 bases and J by 7 bases, with 3 bases of the junction left unmatched. This CDR3 region has 15 residues. Germline CDR1 is KGHSH and CDR2 is LQKENI. The CDR3 reads CASSPGTGANSPLHF. The CDR3 coding sequence is TGTGCCAGCTCACCGGGGACAGGGGCAAATTCACCCCTCCACTTT.

The rearrangement uses TRBV30 and TRBJ1-5; weak D call: TRBD1 (6 bases). The V end was cut by 2 bases, the J end by 3 bases, with 11 bases between. The length of the CDR3 is 14 residues. Germline V gene sequence: CDR1 GTSNPN, CDR2 SVGIG (reference sequence). The CDR3 DNA reads as TGTGCCTGGAGTCCGGGACAACCCAATCAGCCCCAGCATTTT. Protein: CAWSPGQPNQPQHF.

V usage is TRBV5-4 and J usage is TRBJ2-3, with TRBD2 matching over 12 bases. Germline V CDR1 and CDR2: SGHNT, YYREEE (reference sequence). V dropped 3 bases and J dropped 2; count of bases not matched to a gene: 7. The CDR3 has 17 amino acids. CDR3 amino acids: CASSSPTSGGSTDTQYF. The CDR3 DNA sequence: TGTGCCAGCAGCTCACCCACTAGCGGGGGGTCCACAGATACGCAGTATTTT.

The chain couples TRBV10-3 to TRBJ1-1, with a possible D match to TRBD1 (5 bases). There are 15 residues in the CDR3. The germline V and J ends were trimmed by 7 bases and 1 base, with 16 bases remaining between them. Germline-derived CDR1 and CDR2 are ENHRY and SYGVKD. The CDR3 DNA sequence: TGTGCCATCATACCAGGGACGGGGAGGAACACTGAAGCTTTCTTT. The encoded protein is CAIIPGTGRNTEAFF.

The chain links TRBV7-9 to TRBJ1-4; unclear D gene. CDR3 length: 14 residues. Trimming removed 2 bases at V and 4 bases at J, with 8 bases between. CDR1 is SEHNR, CDR2 FQNEAQ, per germline (reference sequence). The chain's CDR3 is CASSLYADNEKLFF. DNA of the CDR3: TGTGCCAGCAGCTTATATGCTGATAATGAAAAACTGTTTTTT.

CDR3 sequence: CASSLGIAGGPYEQYF. The CDR3 DNA reads TGTGCCAGCAGCTTAGGAATAGCGGGGGGCCCCTACGAGCAGTACTTC. V gene TRBV9 combines with J gene TRBJ2-7; 10 bases agree with TRBD2. CDR3 length equals 16 residues. From germline, CDR1 is SGDLS and CDR2 YYNGEE. The trim removed 4 bases at V and 2 bases at J, leaving 9 bases unmatched.

The rearrangement uses TRBV2 and TRBJ1-5; D remains ambiguous. Germline V gene sequence: CDR1 SNHLY, CDR2 FYNNEI. V was trimmed by 8 bases and J by 7 bases, leaving 18 bases between them. This CDR3 region has 14 residues. Written as DNA, the CDR3 is TGTGCCAGCCGCTACAGTTTCACCGGACAGCCCCAGCATTTT. This encodes CASRYSFTGQPQHF.

V usage is TRBV27 and J usage is TRBJ1-2; a weak D match, TRBD1 (6 bases). Germline CDR1 is MNHEY and CDR2 is SMNVEV (reference sequence). This CDR3 is 13 amino acids long. V lost 4 bases and J lost 8, with 14 bases in between. CDR3: CASSSDSSGGYTF. CDR3 sequence (DNA): TGTGCCAGCAGTTCGGACAGCTCTGGCGGCTACACCTTC.

To note about this clone: The junction differs from germline at one of its ends, possibly a read error. The rearrangement uses TRBV28 and TRBJ1-1, with D maybe TRBD1 (6 bases). CDR1 and CDR2 from the germline V gene are MDHEN and SYDVKM. The CDR3 is made up of 13 amino acids. CDR3 nucleotide sequence: TGTGCCACCAGTAGGGGGATGAACACTGAAGCTTTCTTT. Its protein is CATSRGMNTEAFF.

This clone appeared once. CDR3 protein: CASSTPSRTSGEYEQYF. The CDR3 nucleotides read TGTGCCAGCAGCACCCCCTCAAGGACTAGCGGGGAGTACGAGCAGTACTTC. The V and J genes are TRBV5-6 and TRBJ2-7, with 12 bases identical to TRBD2. Germline V lookup: CDR1 SGHDT, CDR2 YYEEEE. Germline trimming cut 4 bases from V and 4 bases from J; bases unmatched to any gene: 12. The CDR3 contains 17 residues.

V and J are TRBV27 and TRBJ1-1, with TRBD1 as a possible D gene (5 bases). The V gene lost 3 bases and the J gene lost 1 base, with 9 bases spanning the gap. The CDR3 consists of 14 residues. The germline gives CDR1 MNHEY, CDR2 SMNVEV (reference sequence). The CDR3 reads CASSFLQGNTEAFF. The DNA of the CDR3 is TGTGCCAGCAGTTTCCTTCAGGGGAACACTGAAGCTTTCTTT.

The chain recombines TRBV29-1 with TRBJ2-1; no clear D gene. Trimming removed 1 base from V and 5 bases from J, with 9 bases in between. Germline CDR1 reads SQVTM; CDR2 reads ANQGSEA. The CDR3 length is 13 residues. The CDR3 sequence is CSVEGSGHNEQFF. DNA for the CDR3: TGCAGCGTTGAAGGTTCGGGTCACAATGAGCAGTTCTTC.

This chain uses TRBV6-5 with TRBJ1-3; D is perhaps TRBD1 (5 bases). Trimming removed 7 bases at V and 2 bases at J, with 12 bases between. Germline loops: CDR1 MNHEY, CDR2 SVGAGI. The CDR3 contains 14 residues. The CDR3 is CASTTVSPGNTIYF. The CDR3 DNA is TGTGCCAGCACGACAGTTAGCCCTGGAAACACCATATATTTT.